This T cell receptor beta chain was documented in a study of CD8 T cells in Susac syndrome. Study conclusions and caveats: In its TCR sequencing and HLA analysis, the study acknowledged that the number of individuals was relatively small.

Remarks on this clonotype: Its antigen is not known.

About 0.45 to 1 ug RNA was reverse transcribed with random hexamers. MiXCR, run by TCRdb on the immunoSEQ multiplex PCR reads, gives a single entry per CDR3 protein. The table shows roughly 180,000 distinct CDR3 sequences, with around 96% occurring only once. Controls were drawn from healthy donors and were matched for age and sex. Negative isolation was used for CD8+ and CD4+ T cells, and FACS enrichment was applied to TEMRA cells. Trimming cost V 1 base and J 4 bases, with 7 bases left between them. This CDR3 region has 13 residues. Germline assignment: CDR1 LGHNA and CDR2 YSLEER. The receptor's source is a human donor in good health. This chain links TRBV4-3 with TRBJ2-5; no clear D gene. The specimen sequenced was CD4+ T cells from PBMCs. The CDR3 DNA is TGCGCCAGCAGCCAAGTTACCGGAGAGACCCAGTACTTC. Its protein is CASSQVTGETQYF.